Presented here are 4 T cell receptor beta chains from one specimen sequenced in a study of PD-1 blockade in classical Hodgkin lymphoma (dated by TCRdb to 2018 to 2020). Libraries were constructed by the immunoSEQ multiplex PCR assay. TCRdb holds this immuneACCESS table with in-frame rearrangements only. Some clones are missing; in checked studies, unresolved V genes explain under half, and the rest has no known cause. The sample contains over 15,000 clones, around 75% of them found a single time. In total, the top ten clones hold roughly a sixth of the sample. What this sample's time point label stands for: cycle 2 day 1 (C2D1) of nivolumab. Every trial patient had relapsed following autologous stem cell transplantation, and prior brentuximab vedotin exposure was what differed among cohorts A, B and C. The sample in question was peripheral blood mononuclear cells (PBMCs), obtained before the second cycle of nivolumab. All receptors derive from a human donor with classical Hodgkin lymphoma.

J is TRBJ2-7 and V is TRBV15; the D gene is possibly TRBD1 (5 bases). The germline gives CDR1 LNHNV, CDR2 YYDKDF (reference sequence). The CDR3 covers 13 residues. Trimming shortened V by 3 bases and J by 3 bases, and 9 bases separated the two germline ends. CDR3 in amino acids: CATSRDGHYEQYF. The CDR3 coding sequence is TGTGCCACCAGCAGGGACGGACACTACGAGCAGTACTTC.

This chain's CDR3 is CASSESIASGQYF. The DNA of the CDR3 is TGCGCCAGCAGTGAGTCGATCGCTAGCGGGCAGTACTTC. The chain couples TRBV10-1 to TRBJ2-7; TRBD2 agrees at 7 bases. Germline-derived CDR1 and CDR2 are WNHNN and SYGVQD (reference sequence). The V gene end was trimmed by 0 bases and the J gene end by 9 bases; junction bases not matched to a gene: 5. This CDR3 has 13 amino acids.

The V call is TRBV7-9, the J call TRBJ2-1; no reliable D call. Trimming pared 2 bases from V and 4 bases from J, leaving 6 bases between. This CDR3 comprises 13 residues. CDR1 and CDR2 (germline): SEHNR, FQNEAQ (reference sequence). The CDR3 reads CASSLKRYNEQFF. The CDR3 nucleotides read TGTGCCAGCAGCTTAAAAAGGTACAATGAGCAGTTCTTC.

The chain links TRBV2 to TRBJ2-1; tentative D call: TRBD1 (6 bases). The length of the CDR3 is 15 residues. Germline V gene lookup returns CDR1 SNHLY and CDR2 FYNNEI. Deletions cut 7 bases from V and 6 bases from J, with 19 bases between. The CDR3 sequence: CASIHLRTDGNEQFF. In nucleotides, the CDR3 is TGTGCCAGCATCCATTTACGGACAGACGGCAATGAGCAGTTCTTC. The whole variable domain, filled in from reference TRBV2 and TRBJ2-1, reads EPEVTQTPSHQVTQMGQEVILRCVPISNHLYFYWYRQILGQKVEFLVSFYNNEISEKSEIFDDQFSVERPDGSNFTLKIRSTKLEDSAMYFCASIHLRTDGNEQFFGPGTRLTVL.